The 25 T cell receptor beta chains below were found in one sample sequenced in a study of blood T cell repertoires in COVID-19. Sequencing was performed with immunoSEQ multiplex PCR; in TCRdb, only in-frame clones are kept and a portion is missing. The table has 300,000 to 350,000 clones, approximately 88% seen once. What was sequenced was peripheral blood. The receptors derive from a woman in her 30s with COVID-19, enrolled during active disease.

This chain uses TRBV6-4 with TRBJ2-3, with D unresolved. V was pared by 9 bases and J by 2 bases, with 15 bases between. The germline CDR1 and CDR2 sequences are MRHNA and SNTAGT. The length of the CDR3 is 14 residues. The CDR3 region is CASSLNYHTDTQYF. The CDR3 bases are TGTGCCAGTAGCCTAAATTATCACACAGATACGCAGTATTTT.

This clone was seen just once. V usage is TRBV7-9 and J usage is TRBJ2-1; 8 bases fit TRBD1. The V gene end was trimmed by 3 bases and the J gene end by 13 bases; junction bases not matched to a gene: 2. The V gene's germline CDR1 is SEHNR and CDR2 FQNEAQ (reference sequence). This CDR3 spans 11 amino acids. CDR3 region: CASSFGQGQFF. The CDR3 DNA is TGTGCCAGCAGCTTCGGACAGGGTCAGTTCTTC. Looking up the rest from reference TRBV7-9 and TRBJ2-1 gives the full variable domain: DTGVSQNPRHKITKRGQNVTFRCDPISEHNRLYWYRQTLGQGPEFLTYFQNEAQLEKSRLLSDRFSAERPKGSFSTLEIQRTEQGDSAMYLCASSFGQGQFFGPGTRLTVL.

The rearrangement links TRBV4-1 to TRBJ2-6; D remains unclear. The germline V gene has CDR1 MGHRA and CDR2 YSYEKL. Trimming shortened V by 0 bases and J by 2 bases, and 5 bases separated the two germline ends. The CDR3 loop spans 15 amino acids. CDR3 in amino acids: CASSQDNPGANVLTF. In nucleotides, the CDR3 is TGCGCCAGCAGCCAAGATAATCCTGGGGCCAACGTCCTGACTTTC.

The chain combines TRBV2 with TRBJ2-3; no definite D call. The germline gives CDR1 SNHLY, CDR2 FYNNEI. V lost 8 bases to trimming and J lost 2 bases, with 14 bases between them. This CDR3 has 14 amino acids. CDR3 sequence: CASGVGTVTDTQYF. CDR3 bases: TGTGCCAGCGGTGTAGGAACAGTCACAGATACGCAGTATTTT.

The chain uses TRBV24-1 and TRBJ2-7, with TRBD1 as a possible D gene (5 bases). Trimming pared 3 bases from V and 0 bases from J, leaving 14 bases between. Looked up from germline, CDR1 is KGHDR and CDR2 is SFDVKD. This CDR3 spans 16 amino acids. CDR3: CATSDMDMGNSYEQYV. In DNA form, the CDR3 reads TGTGCCACCAGTGATATGGACATGGGGAACTCCTACGAGCAGTACGTC.

The CDR3 DNA follows: TGCAGCGTCGGACAGGGTGGACAAGCTGAGCAGTTCTTC. Its protein is CSVGQGGQAEQFF. This chain joins TRBV29-1 and TRBJ2-1; 8 bases are a match to TRBD1. This CDR3 has 13 amino acids. Germline V CDR1 and CDR2: SQVTM, ANQGSEA. V lost 6 bases and J lost 9; bases outside the gene matches: 10.

The DNA of the CDR3 is TGTGCCAGCAGCGGGACTAGCGGGGAGAAGGATACGCAGTATTTT. Translated, it gives CASSGTSGEKDTQYF. V usage is TRBV3-1 (or the pseudogene TRBV3-2) and J usage is TRBJ2-3; 13 bases are shared with TRBD2. CDR1 and CDR2 (germline): LGHDT, YNNKEL (reference sequence). The CDR3 loop spans 15 amino acids. The V segment lost 5 bases and the J segment 6 bases; nucleotides outside the gene matches: 5.

The J gene is TRBJ1-4, the V gene TRBV2; D perhaps matches TRBD1 (5 bases). Trimming took 3 bases from V and 2 from J, leaving 10 bases between them. CDR3 length: 15 residues. Germline CDR1 is SNHLY and CDR2 is FYNNEI. CDR3 loop: CASSDEEGTNEKLFF. CDR3 DNA sequence: TGTGCCAGCAGTGATGAGGAGGGGACTAATGAAAAACTGTTTTTT.

The chain joins TRBV5-1 to TRBJ1-2, with D possibly TRBD1 on 6 matching bases. The germline V and J ends were trimmed by 4 bases and 7 bases, with 26 bases remaining between them. CDR3 size: 17 residues. CDR1 SGHRS and CDR2 YFSETQ come from the germline V gene. Here the CDR3 reads CASSTDRSERLVGGYTF. Here the CDR3 DNA reads TGCGCCAGCAGCACTGACAGGTCTGAGAGACTCGTAGGTGGCTACACCTTC. Drawing the rest from reference TRBV5-1 and TRBJ1-2, the complete variable domain is KAGVTQTPRYLIKTRGQQVTLSCSPISGHRSVSWYQQTPGQGLQFLFEYFSETQRNKGNFPGRFSGRQFSNSRSEMNVSTLELGDSALYLCASSTDRSERLVGGYTFGSGTRLTVV.

The chain uses TRBV19 and TRBJ2-3, with 13 bases aligning to TRBD2. The CDR3 totals 15 residues. Germline V gene data show CDR1 as LNHDA and CDR2 as SQIVND (reference sequence). V dropped 1 base and J dropped 9; count of bases not matched to a gene: 4. The CDR3 nucleotides are TGTGCCAGTAGTATAGGGGGGACTAGCGGGGAGACGCAGTATTTT. Translated, it gives CASSIGGTSGETQYF. Together with reference TRBV19 and TRBJ2-3, the CDR3 gives the full variable domain: DGGITQSPKYLFRKEGQNVTLSCEQNLNHDAMYWYRQDPGQGLRLIYYSQIVNDFQKGDIAEGYSVSREKKESFPLTVTSAQKNPTAFYLCASSIGGTSGETQYFGPGTRLTVL.

This chain connects TRBV19 to TRBJ1-2; D is unresolved. The germline V gene has CDR1 LNHDA and CDR2 SQIVND (reference sequence). V lost 5 bases to trimming and J lost 6 bases, with 7 bases between them. CDR3 length: 11 residues. The CDR3, as DNA: TGTGCCAGTAGTTACGGGAATGGCTACACCTTC. It yields the protein CASSYGNGYTF.

J is TRBJ1-6 and V is TRBV4-1, with 8 bases lining up with TRBD1. J gave up 3 bases and V 0 bases, and 7 bases lay outside the gene matches. This CDR3 has 18 residues. CDR1 is MGHRA, CDR2 YSYEKL, per germline. This CDR3 is CASSQDTDRGDYNSPLHF. The CDR3 nucleotides are TGCGCCAGCAGCCAAGACACCGACAGGGGAGACTATAATTCACCCCTCCACTTT.

The chain employs TRBV15 and TRBJ2-3; 9 bases agree with TRBD2. Trimming removed 4 bases from V and 4 bases from J; junction bases left unmatched: 12. Germline V gives CDR1 LNHNV, CDR2 YYDKDF (reference sequence). CDR3 length: 17 amino acids. In DNA form, the CDR3 reads TGTGCCACCAGCACCCGCATGGGAAGCGGGGGGCCAGATACGCAGTATTTT. Protein sequence: CATSTRMGSGGPDTQYF.

The chain joins TRBV4-2 to TRBJ1-5; 9 positions agree with TRBD1. Germline V gene lookup returns CDR1 LGHNA and CDR2 YNFKEQ. This CDR3 spans 16 amino acids. V lost 0 bases and J lost 7; bases outside the gene matches: 7. The CDR3 is CASSQEGTGFLQPQHF. The DNA for the CDR3 is TGTGCCAGCAGCCAAGAAGGGACAGGGTTTCTCCAGCCCCAGCATTTT.

This chain uses TRBV10-3 with TRBJ2-5, with no clear D. V lost 3 bases to trimming and J lost 2 bases, with 10 bases between them. CDR1 is ENHRY and CDR2 is SYGVKD in the germline V gene. This CDR3 has 14 amino acids. This CDR3 is CAISDPVKQETQYF. As DNA, the CDR3 is TGTGCCATCAGTGACCCGGTTAAACAAGAGACCCAGTACTTC.

This clone came up a few times. This rearrangement joins TRBV12-3 or TRBV12-4 to TRBJ1-1; D uncertain. V shed 4 bases and J shed 6 bases, with 12 bases lying between them. This CDR3 spans 13 amino acids. The CDR3 DNA follows: TGTGCCAGCAGTTCACTAATCGTCGCTGAAGCTTTCTTT. As protein: CASSSLIVAEAFF.

The chain is built from TRBV18 and TRBJ2-4; D possibly corresponds to TRBD2 (5 bases). V was shortened by 7 bases and J by 1 base, with 17 bases between the two germline ends. The germline V gene has CDR1 KGHSH and CDR2 LQKENI. The CDR3 consists of 16 residues. Here the CDR3 reads CASCPEDRVAKNIQYF. As DNA, the CDR3 is TGTGCCAGCTGCCCGGAGGATCGGGTGGCCAAAAACATTCAGTACTTC.

The V gene is TRBV24-1, the J gene TRBJ2-2; weak D call: TRBD2 (5 bases). The germline CDR1 and CDR2 sequences are KGHDR and SFDVKD. This CDR3 has 11 residues. V lost 12 bases and J 8 bases, leaving 12 bases between the germline ends. CDR3 nucleotide sequence: TGTGCCTCCGGCCGGGGAGGGGAGCTGTTTTTT. This sequence encodes CASGRGGELFF.

The chain employs TRBV7-9 and TRBJ1-2; D gene unclear. Trimming left V 6 bases short and J 13 bases short, with 15 bases between. Germline loops: CDR1 SEHNR, CDR2 FQNEAQ (reference sequence). This CDR3 is 11 amino acids long. CDR3 loop: CASSPPLDPTF. DNA for the CDR3: TGTGCCAGCAGTCCGCCCCTAGACCCCACCTTC.

Here the CDR3 DNA reads TGTGCCAGCAGCTTTGAGGACCCGGCGGGTGAAGCTTTCTTT. Protein product: CASSFEDPAGEAFF. The chain joins TRBV5-4 to TRBJ1-1; D is uncertain. CDR1 is SGHNT and CDR2 is YYREEE in the germline V gene (reference sequence). The V gene lost 2 bases and the J gene lost 7 bases, with 15 bases spanning the gap. The CDR3 runs to 14 residues.

The CDR3 here is CASSPGLQETQYF. CDR3 in DNA: TGTGCCAGCAGCCCCGGACTACAAGAGACCCAGTACTTC. This chain joins TRBV7-6 and TRBJ2-5; tentatively, D is TRBD2 (6 bases). Germline-derived CDR1 and CDR2 are SGHVS and FNYEAQ. The CDR3 is 13 residues long. V shed 5 bases and J shed 2 bases, with 9 bases lying between them.

This clone appeared a few times. V is TRBV21-1 and J is TRBJ2-2; the tabulated D call, TRBD2, remains unverified against the DNA. TRBV21-1 counts as a pseudogene. The CDR3 is 16 amino acids. The CDR3 is CASSALAGVNTGELFF. For the CDR3, the DNA is TGTGCCAGCAGCGCCCTAGCGGGGGTTAACACCGGGGAGCTGTTTTTT.

V and J are TRBV1 and TRBJ2-7; TRBD2, as called in the table, went unchecked against the DNA. TRBV1 has pseudogene status. This CDR3 spans 17 amino acids. The DNA of the CDR3 is TGCACCAGCAGCTTACCCTCCCGATTGGGACTAGCATGCGAGCAGTACTTC. Its translation: CTSSLPSRLGLACEQYF.

The gene calls are TRBV5-4 and TRBJ1-1, with D possibly matching TRBD1 (5 bases). The germline V gene has CDR1 SGHNT and CDR2 YYREEE (reference sequence). V was trimmed by 4 bases and J by 8 bases, leaving 18 bases between them. The CDR3 length is 14 residues. As DNA, the CDR3 is TGTGCCAGCAGCGGGGGGACGGCCGGGGCAGAAGCTTTCTTT. It codes for CASSGGTAGAEAFF.

This chain uses TRBV5-1 with TRBJ1-6; 9 nucleotides match TRBD1. The CDR3 totals 14 residues. The germline CDR1 and CDR2 sequences are SGHRS and YFSETQ. J gave up 10 bases and V 4 bases, and 6 bases lay outside the gene matches. The CDR3 DNA reads as TGCGCCAGCAGCCCCGGGACAGGGCAATCACCCCTCCACTTT. Its translation: CASSPGTGQSPLHF.